This TCR beta chain was captured in a study of Ad26.COV2.S vaccination and SARS-CoV-2 variants. In the study overall: The vaccine Ad26.COV2.S was put into the muscle once, or twice with 56 days between.

Broader study findings: People who got the vaccine had more spike-specific TCR breadth than people who got placebo.

Germline CDR1 reads MNHEY; CDR2 reads SVGAGI. The CDR3 spans 15 residues. With 6 bases removed from V and 1 base from J, the gap between germline ends came to 15 bases. Turning to this clone: Antigen unknown.

The treatment here: some 20 received Ad26.COV2.S at low or high dose, single or two shots; about 5 received placebo; per-sample allocation not given. It was on day 63 after the first vaccine or placebo injection that samples were taken. An adult donor aged 18-55 years was enrolled in Boston. TCRdb's copy holds only in-frame clones and misses some; the assay was immunoSEQ multiplex PCR. The sample holds roughly 350,000 clones; around 89% are singletons and the top ten take under 6%. The clonotype originates from a person between 18 and 60 years old who received the Ad26.COV2.S COVID-19 vaccine or a placebo. The source material was peripheral blood, sampled in a trial of Ad26.COV2.S vaccine versus placebo. This rearrangement joins TRBV6-5 to TRBJ2-5, with D tentatively TRBD1 or TRBD2 (5 bases each). The DNA of the CDR3 is TGTGCCAGCAGCCGGGTCGGGGCAGCCCAAGAGACCCAGTACTTC. Translation gives CASSRVGAAQETQYF.